This T cell receptor beta chain was identified in a study of cytomegalovirus exposure and HLA in healthy donors. With regard to this clone: Its antigen is not identified.

V shed 2 bases, J shed 4 bases, and the junction held 3 bases outside the gene matches. The CDR3 totals 14 residues. In germline, CDR1 is SGHTA, CDR2 FQGNSA. Use of 60 Vbeta and 13 Jbeta primers characterized the PCR. Assay: immunoSEQ multiplex PCR; the TCRdb copy retains only in-frame clones and omits some. In the table there are 160,000 or so clones, roughly four fifths of which are singletons. Study-wide results and limits: The authors later found HLA-associated TCR beta chains more clonally expanded than equally common others. The HLA-A and HLA-B alleles of most subjects were reportedly predicted accurately from TCR beta sequences. Rare TCR sequences dominated, though some public TCRs recurred in many donors. The authors considered a cluster of highly shared sequence variants likely to be a sequencing artifact.

Source material: PBMCs. This sequence joins TRBV7-2 and TRBJ1-2; TRBD1 aligns across 8 bases. The TCR was taken from a man aged 35 to 55 in good health and CMV-seronegative. The CDR3 coding sequence is TGTGCCAGCAGCTTAAACAGGGGGGCCTATGGCTACACCTTC. Residues: CASSLNRGAYGYTF.